Following are 32 T cell receptor beta chains from one sample sequenced in a study of blood T cells in healthy people across ages (dated by TCRdb to the mid-2010s). The library came from 5' RACE. The sequencer was an Illumina HiSeq 2500. A second PCR of roughly 6 to 12 cycles was run with a J-beta primer mix and a sample-barcoded 5' primer. TCRdb reanalyzed the raw reads on its own, using fastp at Q25 for trimming and MiXCR for clone calling, and kept in-frame beta chains. Entries are consolidated by CDR3 protein sequence, retaining the most common genes and DNA. This sample lists some 780,000 distinct CDR3 sequences; more than 55% were detected once. The ten largest clones capture roughly 24% of the sample. The specimen was blood. The origin of the receptors is a man aged 40-50 years in good health.

The genes are TRBV20-1 and TRBJ1-1; D is perhaps TRBD1 (5 bases). CDR1 and CDR2 (germline): DFQATT, SNEGSKA (reference sequence). The germline V and J ends were trimmed by 4 bases and 4 bases, with 19 bases remaining between them. The CDR3 runs 15 residues. The CDR3 region has the DNA TGCAGTGCTACTCCTGGGGGACGTTTGATCACTGAAGCTTTCTTT. This sequence encodes CSATPGGRLITEAFF.

The V and J genes are TRBV5-1 and TRBJ2-1, with 13 bases aligning to TRBD2. CDR3 size: 15 residues. The junction had 4 bases not matched to a gene; V was cut back by 3 bases and J by 7 bases. The germline gives CDR1 SGHRS, CDR2 YFSETQ. The CDR3 protein is CASSSLAGGPNEQFF. The CDR3 region has the DNA TGCGCCAGCAGCTCACTAGCGGGGGGGCCGAATGAGCAGTTCTTC. The entire variable domain, with the rest obtained from reference TRBV5-1 and TRBJ2-1, is as follows: KAGVTQTPRYLIKTRGQQVTLSCSPISGHRSVSWYQQTPGQGLQFLFEYFSETQRNKGNFPGRFSGRQFSNSRSEMNVSTLELGDSALYLCASSSLAGGPNEQFFGPGTRLTVL.

The gene calls are TRBV6-1 and TRBJ2-7, with D hard to call. V gave up 0 bases and J gave up 2 bases, with 14 bases separating them. The CDR3 is 16 amino acids. Germline values: CDR1 MNHNS, CDR2 SASEGT. This CDR3 is CASSEAGRVGPYEQYF. The CDR3 nucleotides read TGTGCCAGCAGTGAAGCGGGCAGAGTAGGGCCCTACGAGCAGTACTTC.

J is TRBJ1-2 and V is TRBV29-1; D gene unclear. The V end lost 0 bases, the J end lost 4 bases, and 15 bases lay between the germline ends. Germline assignment: CDR1 SQVTM and CDR2 ANQGSEA. There are 15 residues in the CDR3. The CDR3 DNA sequence: TGCAGCGTTGAAGATCTGGGAGGGCAGTTCTATGGCTACACCTTC. This translates into CSVEDLGGQFYGYTF.

The chain carries TRBV7-9 and TRBJ2-2, with D perhaps matching TRBD1 (6 bases). V dropped 1 base and J dropped 4 bases, with 16 bases sitting between them. Germline V lookup: CDR1 SEHNR, CDR2 FQNEAQ (reference sequence). The CDR3 consists of 17 residues. The CDR3 nucleotides read TGTGCCAGCAGCTTAGATTTGGGCAGGGACACCACCGGGGAGCTGTTTTTT. Translated: CASSLDLGRDTTGELFF.

The rearrangement links TRBV20-1 to TRBJ2-5, with 7 bases lining up with TRBD2. Germline CDR1 and CDR2: DFQATT and SNEGSKA (reference sequence). The CDR3 runs 13 residues. Trimming cost V 6 bases and J 4 bases; bases outside gene matches: 8. CDR3 in amino acids: CSAKNGRRETQYF. The CDR3 bases are TGCAGTGCGAAAAACGGGAGGCGAGAGACCCAGTACTTC.

J is TRBJ2-3 and V is TRBV6-6; 8 bases align to TRBD1. This CDR3 comprises 15 residues. Germline CDR1 MNHNY, CDR2 SVGAGI (reference sequence). Losses at the gene ends were 2 bases for V and 4 bases for J; bases not matched to a gene: 5. The DNA for the CDR3 is TGTGCCAGCAGTTACGGCAGGGGGCGGGCAGATACGCAGTATTTT. It yields the protein CASSYGRGRADTQYF.

This chain joins TRBV2 and TRBJ2-5; unclear D gene. V dropped 4 bases and J dropped 5 bases, with 11 bases sitting between them. The CDR3 length is 13 residues. CDR1 and CDR2 from the germline V gene are SNHLY and FYNNEI. In DNA, the CDR3 is TGTGCCAGCAGTGGGGCCACCGGGGAGACCCAGTACTTC. Protein sequence: CASSGATGETQYF.

The V gene is TRBV3-1, the J gene TRBJ1-4; possibly TRBD1 for D (5 bases). Trimming shortened V by 5 bases and J by 5 bases, and 15 bases separated the two germline ends. CDR1 and CDR2 from the germline V gene are LGHDT and YNNKEL (reference sequence). The CDR3 is 15 amino acids. CDR3 loop: CASSGTSGENEKLFF. The CDR3 region has the DNA TGTGCCAGCAGCGGGACCTCGGGCGAGAATGAAAAACTGTTTTTT.

The chain couples TRBV20-1 to TRBJ2-7, with D possibly matching TRBD1 (6 bases). V was cut by 6 bases and J by 2 bases, with 17 bases left in between. Germline CDR1 reads DFQATT; CDR2 reads SNEGSKA (reference sequence). CDR3 length: 14 residues. CDR3 loop: CSAVDRNIAYEQYF. The CDR3 DNA follows: TGCAGTGCCGTCGACAGGAATATCGCCTACGAGCAGTACTTC.

This clonotype was seen a handful of times. The chain recombines TRBV29-1 with TRBJ2-7; 9 bases are shared with TRBD2. CDR3 length: 14 amino acids. The germline V gene has CDR1 SQVTM and CDR2 ANQGSEA. The ends lost 4 bases at V and 3 bases at J; junction bases unmatched: 7. The chain's CDR3 is CSVGGRGKIYEQYF. The CDR3 DNA is TGCAGCGTTGGCGGGAGGGGGAAGATCTACGAGCAGTACTTC.

The gene calls are TRBV28 and TRBJ2-1, with 10 bases lining up with TRBD2. The CDR3 loop spans 17 amino acids. J gave up 0 bases and V 9 bases, and 11 bases lay outside the gene matches. The germline V gene has CDR1 MDHEN and CDR2 SYDVKM. The CDR3 DNA reads TGTGCCAGTGCAGGAGCGGGGGGGCCGGGCTCCTACAATGAGCAGTTCTTC. Its protein product is CASAGAGGPGSYNEQFF.

The chain's CDR3 is CASSQVVRSVGGLNYGYTF. CDR3 sequence (DNA): TGCGCCAGCAGCCAAGTGGTTCGGTCCGTCGGAGGTTTGAACTATGGCTACACCTTC. This chain connects TRBV4-1 to TRBJ1-2; D is unclear. The CDR3 totals 19 residues. The V gene's germline CDR1 is MGHRA and CDR2 YSYEKL. V was clipped by 1 base and J by 2 bases, with 23 bases between them.

This rearrangement joins TRBV6-4 to TRBJ2-1, with D possibly being TRBD2 (5 bases). V was shortened by 3 bases and J by 5 bases, with 11 bases between the two germline ends. The germline V gene has CDR1 MRHNA and CDR2 SNTAGT. The CDR3 runs 14 residues. The CDR3 region is CASSEEVTNNEQFF. CDR3 DNA sequence: TGTGCCAGCAGTGAGGAGGTTACCAACAATGAGCAGTTCTTC.

The chain is built from TRBV27 and TRBJ2-7; 9 nucleotides align to TRBD1. The germline V gene has CDR1 MNHEY and CDR2 SMNVEV (reference sequence). V lost 6 bases and J lost 4; bases outside the gene matches: 13. This CDR3 is 16 amino acids long. The CDR3 bases are TGTGCCAGCAGGAAAAATCCCGGGACAGGGTTGTACGAGCAGTACTTC. Its protein product is CASRKNPGTGLYEQYF.

The chain combines TRBV6-5 with TRBJ1-1; 8 nucleotides match TRBD1. Germline V gives CDR1 MNHEY, CDR2 SVGAGI. The CDR3 contains 14 residues. Losses at the gene ends were 4 bases for V and 5 bases for J; bases not matched to a gene: 6. CDR3 sequence reads: CASSLTGGKTEAFF. The CDR3 nucleotides read TGTGCCAGCAGTTTAACAGGGGGTAAGACTGAAGCTTTCTTT.

This clonotype has just a few counts. The chain combines TRBV13 with TRBJ2-4; 7 nucleotides match TRBD1. Judging by the DNA end, TRBJ2-7 fits better; the J call may be wrong. The CDR3 consists of 14 residues. Germline CDR1 is PRHDT and CDR2 is FYEKMQ (reference sequence). The CDR3 coding sequence is TGTGCCAGCAGCTTTGACAGGGCTTCCTACGAGCAGTACTTC. Translated: CASSFDRASYEQYF.

The gene calls are TRBV5-1 and TRBJ2-5; no reliable D call. CDR3 length: 12 amino acids. V was pared by 4 bases and J by 5 bases, with 9 bases between. The germline V gene has CDR1 SGHRS and CDR2 YFSETQ. The CDR3 DNA sequence: TGCGCCAGCAGCGTGTCTTCGGAGACCCAGTACTTC. Translation gives CASSVSSETQYF.

The chain joins TRBV29-1 to TRBJ2-7, with D possibly matching TRBD2 (6 bases). Judging by the DNA end, TRBJ2-5 fits better; the J call may be wrong. CDR1 is SQVTM, CDR2 ANQGSEA, per germline. This CDR3 spans 11 amino acids. The CDR3 region is CSVSYGRTQYF. The CDR3 DNA reads TGCAGCGTTTCCTACGGGAGGACCCAGTACTTC.

This rearrangement joins TRBV11-2 to TRBJ2-1; D is unclear. The CDR3 consists of 13 residues. V was shortened by 4 bases and J by 4 bases, with 8 bases between the two germline ends. Per germline, CDR1 SGHAT and CDR2 FQNNGV. The CDR3 is CASSSPTYNEQFF. In DNA, the CDR3 is TGTGCCAGCAGCTCCCCAACTTACAATGAGCAGTTCTTC.

The chain is built from TRBV5-1 and TRBJ1-1; D is uncertain. Germline-derived CDR1 and CDR2 are SGHRS and YFSETQ. There are 13 residues in the CDR3. Trimming shortened V by 5 bases and J by 5 bases, and 13 bases separated the two germline ends. DNA of the CDR3: TGCGCCAGCAGTGCCTCGGTAGGAACTGAAGCTTTCTTT. Protein product: CASSASVGTEAFF.

The rearrangement uses TRBV20-1 and TRBJ2-1, with D tentatively TRBD1 (6 bases). V was cut by 0 bases and J by 9 bases, with 15 bases left in between. The germline CDR1 and CDR2 sequences are DFQATT and SNEGSKA (reference sequence). CDR3 length: 14 amino acids. The CDR3 DNA follows: TGCAGTGCTAGAGAAACTCTGACAGGACTTGAGCAGTTCTTC. This encodes CSARETLTGLEQFF.

The chain recombines TRBV6-6 with TRBJ1-5, with D perhaps matching TRBD1 (5 bases). This CDR3 region has 12 residues. Trimming pared 2 bases from V and 7 bases from J, leaving 6 bases between. Germline V gene data show CDR1 as MNHNY and CDR2 as SVGAGI (reference sequence). The CDR3, as DNA: TGTGCCAGCAGTTACGGGGGGCAGCCCCAGCATTTT. Translated: CASSYGGQPQHF.

This chain links TRBV3-1 with TRBJ2-1; no definite D call. V shed 6 bases and J shed 3 bases, with 9 bases lying between them. The CDR3 loop spans 13 amino acids. The V gene's germline CDR1 is LGHDT and CDR2 YNNKEL (reference sequence). CDR3 amino acids: CASRDGFYNEQFF. For the CDR3, the DNA is TGTGCCAGCAGGGACGGCTTCTACAATGAGCAGTTCTTC.

The rearrangement joins TRBV20-1 to TRBJ1-4, with D perhaps TRBD1 (6 bases). Trimming pared 6 bases from V and 5 bases from J, leaving 13 bases between. In germline, CDR1 is DFQATT, CDR2 SNEGSKA (reference sequence). This CDR3 contains 13 residues. The CDR3 region is CSAERQGNEKLFF. DNA for the CDR3: TGCAGTGCGGAGAGGCAGGGGAATGAAAAACTGTTTTTT.

This chain connects TRBV4-1 to TRBJ2-4; D gene uncertain. The CDR3 consists of 17 residues. Germline V lookup: CDR1 MGHRA, CDR2 YSYEKL. The V end was cut by 2 bases, the J end by 0 bases, with 14 bases between. CDR3 DNA: TGCGCCAGCAGCCAACCGGCTAGGGCCTTAGCCAAAAACATTCAGTACTTC. Protein sequence: CASSQPARALAKNIQYF.

The sample holds one count of this clonotype. This chain joins TRBV15 and TRBJ2-1; 8 positions match TRBD2. This CDR3 region has 13 residues. Germline values: CDR1 LNHNV, CDR2 YYDKDF (reference sequence). Trimming cost V 5 bases and J 14 bases; bases outside gene matches: 11. In DNA form, the CDR3 reads TGTGCCACCAGCCCAGGGGTACTAGCGGAAGAGTTCTTC. This codes for CATSPGVLAEEFF.

Turning to this clonotype: A read error is possible here, since a much larger clone lies one base away. The chain is built from TRBV6-5 and TRBJ2-1; 7 nucleotides match TRBD1. The CDR3 sequence is 17 residues long. Germline V gene data show CDR1 as MNHEY and CDR2 as SVGAGI. The CDR3 loop reads CAGSYSKRQGIYNEQFF. DNA of the CDR3: TGTGCCGGCAGTTACTCAAAACGACAGGGAATCTACAATGAGCAGTTCTTC.

Remarks on this clonotype: A much larger clone is a single base away; this may be a read error. This chain links TRBV4-3 with TRBJ2-1; 7 bases are a match to TRBD1. The germline CDR1 and CDR2 sequences are LGHNA and YSLEER. V trimming: 4 bases; J trimming: 10 bases; junction bases outside the gene matches: 7. This CDR3 is built from 13 residues. DNA for the CDR3: TGCGCCAGCAGCCGGACAGGAACCTACGAGCAGTTCTTC. It is translated as CASSRTGTYEQFF.

The chain employs TRBV29-1 and TRBJ1-1; D is unresolved. The ends were cut back, 7 bases at V and 4 bases at J, with 22 bases in the middle. Germline values: CDR1 SQVTM, CDR2 ANQGSEA. The CDR3 is 15 residues long. CDR3 DNA: TGCAGCGCCCCGGGTAGCGGACTCGGCCGCACTGAAGCTTTCTTT. It encodes CSAPGSGLGRTEAFF.

This rearrangement joins TRBV28 to TRBJ1-2; the D is unclear. Looked up from germline, CDR1 is MDHEN and CDR2 is SYDVKM. V was clipped by 2 bases and J by 4 bases, with 14 bases between them. The CDR3 extends over 15 amino acids. The CDR3 DNA follows: TGTGCCAGCAGTTTACCCCCGGGAGACTTCTATGGCTACACCTTC. Protein sequence: CASSLPPGDFYGYTF.

The V call is TRBV29-1, the J call TRBJ2-7; D is unclear. The end of the DNA is better explained by TRBJ2-1, so the J call may be wrong. The CDR3 spans 13 residues. In germline, CDR1 is SQVTM, CDR2 ANQGSEA. CDR3: CSVINARMGEQFF. The CDR3 DNA is TGCAGCGTTATAAATGCCCGCATGGGTGAGCAGTTCTTC.